This T cell receptor (beta chain) was documented in a study of early T cells in non-severe SARS-CoV-2 infection. On the study more broadly: Sequencing of bulk RNA from unsorted whole blood was done, without chain pairing. The study, taken as a whole, reports: The study's VDJdb matching favored anti-spike CD8 responses and missed private and CD4 specificities.

The germline V gene encodes CDR1 SEHNR and CDR2 FQNEAQ (reference sequence). This CDR3 region has 15 residues. Germline trimming cut 5 bases from V and 6 bases from J; bases unmatched to any gene: 6. This clonotype occurred many times. Its antigen is not identified. The TCR library protocol was used to attach unique molecular identifiers. These identifiers were attached to individual cDNA molecules. TCRdb passed the 5' RACE reads through MiXCR, listing each CDR3 protein once. The sample lists some 40,000 distinct CDR3 sequences, about 6.5% occurring once. The V and J genes are TRBV7-9 and TRBJ1-6, with 8 bases aligning to TRBD1. Sequenced here: whole blood, sampled at baseline. This clonotype was sampled from an adult who was a healthcare worker with PCR-confirmed SARS-CoV-2 infection or an uninfected control (not recorded which). The CDR3 protein is CASSRRQGTNSPLHF. CDR3 DNA sequence: TGTGCCAGCAGCCGAAGACAGGGGACTAATTCACCCCTCCACTTT.